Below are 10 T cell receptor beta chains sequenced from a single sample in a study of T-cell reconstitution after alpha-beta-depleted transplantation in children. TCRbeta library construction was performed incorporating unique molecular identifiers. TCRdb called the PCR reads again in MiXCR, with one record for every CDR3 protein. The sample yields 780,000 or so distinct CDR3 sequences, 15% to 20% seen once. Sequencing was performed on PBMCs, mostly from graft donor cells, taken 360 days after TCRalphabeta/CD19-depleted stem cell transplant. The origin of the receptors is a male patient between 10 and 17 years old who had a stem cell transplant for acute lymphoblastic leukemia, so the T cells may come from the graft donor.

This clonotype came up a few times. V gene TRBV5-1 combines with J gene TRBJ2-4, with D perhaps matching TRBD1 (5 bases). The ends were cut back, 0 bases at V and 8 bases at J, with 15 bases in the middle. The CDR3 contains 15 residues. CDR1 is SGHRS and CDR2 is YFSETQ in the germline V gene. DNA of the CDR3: TGCGCCAGCAGCTTGGTGCAGGGAACGGTGGACATTCAGTACTTC. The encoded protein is CASSLVQGTVDIQYF.

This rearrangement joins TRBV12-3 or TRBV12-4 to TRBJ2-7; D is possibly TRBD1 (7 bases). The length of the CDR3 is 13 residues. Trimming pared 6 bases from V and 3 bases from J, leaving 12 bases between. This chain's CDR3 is CASRGGQYYEQYF. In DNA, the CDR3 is TGTGCCAGCAGGGGGGGACAGTACTACGAGCAGTACTTC.

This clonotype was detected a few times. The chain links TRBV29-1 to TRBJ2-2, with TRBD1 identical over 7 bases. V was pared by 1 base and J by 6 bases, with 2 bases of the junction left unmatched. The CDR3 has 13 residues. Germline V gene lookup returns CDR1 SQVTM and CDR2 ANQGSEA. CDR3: CSVEVQGAGELFF. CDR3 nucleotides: TGCAGCGTTGAAGTTCAGGGGGCCGGGGAGCTGTTTTTT.

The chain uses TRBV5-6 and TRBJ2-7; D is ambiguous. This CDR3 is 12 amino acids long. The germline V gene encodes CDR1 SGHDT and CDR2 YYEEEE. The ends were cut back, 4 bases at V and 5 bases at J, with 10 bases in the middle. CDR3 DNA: TGTGCCAGCAGCCGAACGTTTGACGAGCAGTACTTC. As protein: CASSRTFDEQYF.

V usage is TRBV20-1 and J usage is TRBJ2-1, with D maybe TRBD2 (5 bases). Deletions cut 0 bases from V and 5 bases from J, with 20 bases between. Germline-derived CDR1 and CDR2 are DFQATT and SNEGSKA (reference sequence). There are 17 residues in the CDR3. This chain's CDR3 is CSARDGVAPDLHNEQFF. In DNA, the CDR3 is TGCAGTGCTAGAGATGGAGTAGCGCCAGACCTACACAATGAGCAGTTCTTC.

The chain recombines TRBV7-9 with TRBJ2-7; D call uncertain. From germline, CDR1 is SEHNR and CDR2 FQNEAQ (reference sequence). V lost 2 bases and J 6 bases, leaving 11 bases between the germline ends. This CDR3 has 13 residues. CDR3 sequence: CASSLWLGSEQYF. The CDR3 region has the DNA TGTGCCAGCAGCTTATGGTTGGGTTCCGAGCAGTACTTC.

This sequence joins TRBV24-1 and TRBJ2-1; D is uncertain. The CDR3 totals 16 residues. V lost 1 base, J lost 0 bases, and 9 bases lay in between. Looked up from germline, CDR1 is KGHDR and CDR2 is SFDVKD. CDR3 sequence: CATSDFLESSYNEQFF. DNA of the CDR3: TGTGCCACCAGTGATTTTTTAGAGAGCTCCTACAATGAGCAGTTCTTC.

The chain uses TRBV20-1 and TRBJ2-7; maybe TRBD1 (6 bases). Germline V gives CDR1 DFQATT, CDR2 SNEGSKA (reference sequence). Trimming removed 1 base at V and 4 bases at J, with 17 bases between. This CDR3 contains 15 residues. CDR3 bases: TGCAGTGCTAGAGCTCCGGACAGAGGGGGTTACGAGCAGTACTTC. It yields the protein CSARAPDRGGYEQYF.

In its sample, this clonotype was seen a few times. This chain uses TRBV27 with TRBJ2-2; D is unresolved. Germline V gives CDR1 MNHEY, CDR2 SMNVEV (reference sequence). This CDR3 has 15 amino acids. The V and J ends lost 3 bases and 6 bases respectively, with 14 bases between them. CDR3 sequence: CASSFTYSVSGELFF. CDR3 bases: TGTGCCAGCAGTTTTACTTATTCGGTGTCCGGGGAGCTGTTTTTT.

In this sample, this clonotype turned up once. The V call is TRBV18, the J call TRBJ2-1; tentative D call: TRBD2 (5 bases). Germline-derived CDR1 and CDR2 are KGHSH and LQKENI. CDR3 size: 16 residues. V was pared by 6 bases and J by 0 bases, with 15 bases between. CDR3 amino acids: CASSPTRRSSYNEQFF. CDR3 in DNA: TGTGCCAGCTCCCCTACTAGAAGGAGCTCCTACAATGAGCAGTTCTTC.